What follows are 4 T cell receptor beta chains derived from one specimen sequenced in a study of shared clonotypes between healthy human individuals (dated by TCRdb to the early 2020s). Libraries were constructed by the immunoSEQ multiplex PCR assay. TCRdb mirrors the immuneACCESS table, restricted to in-frame sequences. Some clones are absent from its copies; in checked studies, under half trace to an unresolved V gene, and the reason for the others is unknown. For this sample the table gives about 510,000 clones, of which almost 97% were detected only once. Clones ranked in the top ten supply about 0.064% of the sample. Specimen: naive CD4+ T cells sorted from blood. The cell subset or site label corresponds to: CD45RA+ positively selected. These receptors were collected from a woman aged 25 to 45 in good health.

This rearrangement joins TRBV11-2 to TRBJ2-7; TRBD1 agrees at 8 bases. There are 15 residues in the CDR3. In germline, CDR1 is SGHAT, CDR2 FQNNGV. V lost 11 bases, J lost 6 bases, and 18 bases stayed unmatched. DNA of the CDR3: TGTGCCTCCAGGGGGGACAGGATCCCTCCGGTCGAGCAGTACTTC. Encoded protein: CASRGDRIPPVEQYF.

The chain employs TRBV7-2 and TRBJ2-7; 9 bases map to TRBD2. V was pared by 5 bases and J by 0 bases, with 5 bases of the junction left unmatched. Germline V gene data show CDR1 as SGHTA and CDR2 as FQGNSA. CDR3 length: 15 residues. The CDR3 protein is CASSPLAGSSYEQYF. CDR3 DNA sequence: TGTGCCAGCAGCCCACTAGCGGGCAGCTCCTACGAGCAGTACTTC.

The chain is built from TRBV5-1 and TRBJ2-1; D gene uncertain. Germline V gene lookup returns CDR1 SGHRS and CDR2 YFSETQ. With 0 bases removed from V and 10 bases from J, the gap between germline ends came to 17 bases. The CDR3 totals 15 residues. DNA of the CDR3: TGCGCCAGCAGCTTGGAGGGAAGCCGTATGGGGGAGCAGTTCTTC. Translated: CASSLEGSRMGEQFF.

The gene calls are TRBV10-2 and TRBJ2-7, with 9 bases lining up with TRBD1. CDR1 is WSHSY and CDR2 is SAAADI in the germline V gene. The CDR3 is made up of 17 amino acids. The J segment lost 5 bases and the V segment lost 0 bases, leaving 11 bases of the junction unmatched. The CDR3 protein is CASSESVLTGGVNEQYF. CDR3 nucleotides: TGCGCCAGCAGTGAGTCGGTCCTCACAGGGGGCGTCAACGAGCAGTACTTC.